This record covers a single TCR beta chain. Its antigen is unknown. Germline values: CDR1 MRHNA, CDR2 SNTAGT. V shed 6 bases and J 6 bases; nucleotides not matched to a gene: 6. CDR3 length: 14 residues. This sample was taken from a study of cytomegalovirus exposure and HLA in healthy donors. General study points: Previous analysis showed most TCR beta V segments were productive about 87% or about 30% of the time. Indistinguishable V segments such as TRBV6-2 and TRBV6-3 were excluded. Later findings reportedly placed an Asian-associated ancestry cluster below the approximately 670-donor mean for N-insertions.

The study ran its PCR with 60 Vbeta and 13 Jbeta primers. Authors' analysis steps: Per a later analysis, the number of unique TCR beta chains was around 79 million, of which roughly 10 million were shared. The method was immunoSEQ multiplex PCR; TCRdb's version includes in-frame clones alone and lacks a portion of them. The V and J calls and the clone size are those of that table, but D and trimming were determined from the DNA. Altogether approximately 100,000 clones are present, around 86% being singletons, with the ten largest covering 9.2%. The sequenced sample consisted of PBMCs. The genes are TRBV6-4 and TRBJ2-2; 8 bases are shared with TRBD1. The sequence came from a man aged 25-45 years in good health and CMV-seropositive. The CDR3 region is CASRSEQGAGELFF. The CDR3 DNA sequence: TGTGCCAGCAGATCAGAACAGGGGGCCGGGGAGCTGTTTTTT.